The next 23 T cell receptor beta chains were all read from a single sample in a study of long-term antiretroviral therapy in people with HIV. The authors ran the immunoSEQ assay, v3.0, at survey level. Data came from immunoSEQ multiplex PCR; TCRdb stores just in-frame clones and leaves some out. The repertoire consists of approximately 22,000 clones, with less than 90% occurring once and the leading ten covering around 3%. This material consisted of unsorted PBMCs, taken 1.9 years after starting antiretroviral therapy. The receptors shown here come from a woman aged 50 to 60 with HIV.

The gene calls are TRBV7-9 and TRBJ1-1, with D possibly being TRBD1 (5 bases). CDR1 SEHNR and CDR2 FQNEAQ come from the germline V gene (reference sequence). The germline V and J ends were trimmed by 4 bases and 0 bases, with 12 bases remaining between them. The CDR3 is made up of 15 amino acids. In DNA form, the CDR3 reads TGTGCCAGCAGCTGGGGAGGGACGGTGAACACTGAAGCTTTCTTT. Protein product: CASSWGGTVNTEAFF.

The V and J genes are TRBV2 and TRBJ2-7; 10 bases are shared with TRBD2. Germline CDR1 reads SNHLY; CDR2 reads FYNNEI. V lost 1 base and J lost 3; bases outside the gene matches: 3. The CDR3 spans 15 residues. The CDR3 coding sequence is TGTGCCAGCAGTGAAGGACTAGCGGGTTTCTACGAGCAGTACTTC. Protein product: CASSEGLAGFYEQYF.

The CDR3 DNA sequence: TGTGCCTGGAGCGAAAACCCCGGGACCTCCGGAAACACCATATATTTT. It encodes CAWSENPGTSGNTIYF. V is TRBV30 and J is TRBJ1-3; maybe TRBD1 (5 bases). Per the germline V gene, CDR1 is GTSNPN and CDR2 is SVGIG (reference sequence). CDR3 length: 16 residues. Between the trimmed V and J ends, which lost 3 bases and 4 bases, there was a span of 19 bases. The full variable domain, completed using reference TRBV30 and TRBJ1-3, is SQTIHQWPATLVQPVGSPLSLECTVEGTSNPNLYWYRQAAGRGLQLLFYSVGIGQISSEVPQNLSASRPQDRQFILSSKKLLLSDSGFYLCAWSENPGTSGNTIYFGEGSWLTVV.

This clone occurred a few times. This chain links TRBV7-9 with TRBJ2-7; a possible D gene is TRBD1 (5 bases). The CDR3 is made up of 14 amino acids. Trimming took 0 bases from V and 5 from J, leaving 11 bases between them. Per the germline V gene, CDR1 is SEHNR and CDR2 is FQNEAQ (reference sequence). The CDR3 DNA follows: TGTGCCAGCAGCTTAGCAGGGGCTGGCGACGAGCAGTACTTC. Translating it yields CASSLAGAGDEQYF.

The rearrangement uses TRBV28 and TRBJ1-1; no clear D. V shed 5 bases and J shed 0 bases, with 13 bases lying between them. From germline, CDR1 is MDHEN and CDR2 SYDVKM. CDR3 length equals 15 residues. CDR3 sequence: CASSLNPGLNTEAFF. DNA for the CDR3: TGTGCCAGCAGTCTAAATCCGGGCTTGAACACTGAAGCTTTCTTT.

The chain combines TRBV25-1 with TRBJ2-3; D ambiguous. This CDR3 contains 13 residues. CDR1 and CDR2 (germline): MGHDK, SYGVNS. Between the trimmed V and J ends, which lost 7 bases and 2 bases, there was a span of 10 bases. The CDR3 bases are TGTGCCAGCATTCGCAGCTACACAGATACGCAGTATTTT. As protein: CASIRSYTDTQYF.

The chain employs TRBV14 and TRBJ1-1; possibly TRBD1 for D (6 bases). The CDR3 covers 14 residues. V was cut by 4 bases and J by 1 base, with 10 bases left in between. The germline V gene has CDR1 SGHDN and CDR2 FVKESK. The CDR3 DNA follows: TGTGCCAGCAGCCTGACAGGACAGAACACTGAAGCTTTCTTT. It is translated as CASSLTGQNTEAFF.

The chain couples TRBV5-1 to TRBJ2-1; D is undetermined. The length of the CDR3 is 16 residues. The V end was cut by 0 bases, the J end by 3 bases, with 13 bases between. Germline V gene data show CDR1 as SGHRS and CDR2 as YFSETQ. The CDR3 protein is CASSLDFLGGYNEQFF. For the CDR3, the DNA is TGCGCCAGCAGCTTGGATTTTCTGGGCGGCTACAATGAGCAGTTCTTC.

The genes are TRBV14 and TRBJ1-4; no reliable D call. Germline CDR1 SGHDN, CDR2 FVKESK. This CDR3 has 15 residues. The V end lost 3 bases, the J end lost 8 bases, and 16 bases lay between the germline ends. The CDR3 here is CASSQIPGGREKLFF. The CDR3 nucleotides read TGTGCCAGCAGCCAGATCCCGGGAGGACGGGAAAAACTGTTTTTT.

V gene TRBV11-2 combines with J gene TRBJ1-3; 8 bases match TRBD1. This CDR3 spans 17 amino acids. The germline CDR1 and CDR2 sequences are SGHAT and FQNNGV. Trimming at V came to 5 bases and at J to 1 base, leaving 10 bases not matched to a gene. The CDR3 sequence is CASSRPGQDKSGNTIYF. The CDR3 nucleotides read TGTGCCAGCAGCCGCCCGGGACAGGACAAATCTGGAAACACCATATATTTT.

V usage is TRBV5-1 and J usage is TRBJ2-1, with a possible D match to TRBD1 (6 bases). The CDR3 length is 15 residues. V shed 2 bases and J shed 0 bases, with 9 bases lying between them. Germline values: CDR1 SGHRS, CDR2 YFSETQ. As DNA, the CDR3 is TGCGCCAGCAGCTTAGGGGGTAGCTCCTACAATGAGCAGTTCTTC. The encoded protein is CASSLGGSSYNEQFF.

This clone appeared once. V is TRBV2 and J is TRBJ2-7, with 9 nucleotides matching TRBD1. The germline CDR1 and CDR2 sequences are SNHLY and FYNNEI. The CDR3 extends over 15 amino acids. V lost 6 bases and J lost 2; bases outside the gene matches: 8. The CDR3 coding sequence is TGTGCCAGCAGGGGGGACAGGGACCCTCCCTACGAGCAGTACTTC. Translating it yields CASRGDRDPPYEQYF. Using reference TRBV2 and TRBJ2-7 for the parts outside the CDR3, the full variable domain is EPEVTQTPSHQVTQMGQEVILRCVPISNHLYFYWYRQILGQKVEFLVSFYNNEISEKSEIFDDQFSVERPDGSNFTLKIRSTKLEDSAMYFCASRGDRDPPYEQYFGPGTRLTVT.

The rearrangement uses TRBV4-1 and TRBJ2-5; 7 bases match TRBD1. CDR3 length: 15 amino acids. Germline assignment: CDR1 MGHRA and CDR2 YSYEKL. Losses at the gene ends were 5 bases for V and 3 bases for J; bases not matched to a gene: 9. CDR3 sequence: CASSFRPTGEETQYF. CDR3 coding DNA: TGCGCCAGCAGCTTTCGGCCCACAGGGGAAGAGACCCAGTACTTC.

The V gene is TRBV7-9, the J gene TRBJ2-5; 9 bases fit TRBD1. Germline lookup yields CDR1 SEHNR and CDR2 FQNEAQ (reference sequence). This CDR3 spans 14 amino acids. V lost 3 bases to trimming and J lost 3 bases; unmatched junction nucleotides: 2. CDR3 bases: TGTGCCAGCAGCTTTTGGGACAGGGAAGAGACCCAGTACTTC. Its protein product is CASSFWDREETQYF.

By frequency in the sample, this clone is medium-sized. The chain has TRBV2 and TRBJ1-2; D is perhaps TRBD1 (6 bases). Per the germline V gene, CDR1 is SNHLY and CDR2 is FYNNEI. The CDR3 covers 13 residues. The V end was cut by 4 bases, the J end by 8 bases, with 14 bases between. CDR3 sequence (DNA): TGTGCCAGCAGTGCGGCAGGGGTGGTCGGCTACACCTTC. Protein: CASSAAGVVGYTF.

CDR3 region: CASSANRVSKNIQYF. The CDR3 DNA follows: TGCGCCAGCAGCGCTAACCGGGTTTCCAAAAACATTCAGTACTTC. This chain links TRBV5-1 with TRBJ2-4; D call uncertain. The CDR3 consists of 15 residues. The germline V and J ends were trimmed by 4 bases and 2 bases, with 13 bases remaining between them. Looked up from germline, CDR1 is SGHRS and CDR2 is YFSETQ.

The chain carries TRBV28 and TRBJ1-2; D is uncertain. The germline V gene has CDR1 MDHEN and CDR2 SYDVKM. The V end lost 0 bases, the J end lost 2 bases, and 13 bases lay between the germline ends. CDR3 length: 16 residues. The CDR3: CASSLWGFRANYGYTF. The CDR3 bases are TGTGCCAGCAGTTTATGGGGTTTCCGGGCCAACTATGGCTACACCTTC.

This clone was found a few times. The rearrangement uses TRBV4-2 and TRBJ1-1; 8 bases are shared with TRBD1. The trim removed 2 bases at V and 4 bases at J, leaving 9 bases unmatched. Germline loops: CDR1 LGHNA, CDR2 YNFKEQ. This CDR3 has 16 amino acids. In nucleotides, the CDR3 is TGTGCCAGCAGCCAAAAATGGCAGGGGGCAGGCACTGAAGCTTTCTTT. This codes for CASSQKWQGAGTEAFF.

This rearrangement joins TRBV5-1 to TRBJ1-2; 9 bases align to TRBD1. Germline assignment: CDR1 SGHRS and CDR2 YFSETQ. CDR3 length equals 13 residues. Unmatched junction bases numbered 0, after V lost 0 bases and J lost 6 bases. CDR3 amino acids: CASSLGTGDGYTF. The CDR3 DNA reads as TGCGCCAGCAGCTTGGGGACAGGGGATGGCTACACCTTC. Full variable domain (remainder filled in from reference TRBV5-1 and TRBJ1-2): KAGVTQTPRYLIKTRGQQVTLSCSPISGHRSVSWYQQTPGQGLQFLFEYFSETQRNKGNFPGRFSGRQFSNSRSEMNVSTLELGDSALYLCASSLGTGDGYTFGSGTRLTVV.

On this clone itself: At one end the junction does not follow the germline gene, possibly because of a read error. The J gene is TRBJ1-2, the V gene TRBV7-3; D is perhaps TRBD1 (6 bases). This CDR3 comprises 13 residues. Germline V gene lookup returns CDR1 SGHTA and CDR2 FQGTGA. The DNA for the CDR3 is TGTGCCAGCAGCTTAAACCTCTGGACAGCCGGCGTCTTC. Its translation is CASSLNLWTAGVF.

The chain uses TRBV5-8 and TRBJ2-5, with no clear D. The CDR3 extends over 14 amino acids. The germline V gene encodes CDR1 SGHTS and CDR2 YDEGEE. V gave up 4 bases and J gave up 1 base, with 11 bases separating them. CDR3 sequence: CASSPSDAQETQYF. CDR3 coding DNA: TGTGCCAGCAGCCCTTCGGACGCCCAAGAGACCCAGTACTTC.

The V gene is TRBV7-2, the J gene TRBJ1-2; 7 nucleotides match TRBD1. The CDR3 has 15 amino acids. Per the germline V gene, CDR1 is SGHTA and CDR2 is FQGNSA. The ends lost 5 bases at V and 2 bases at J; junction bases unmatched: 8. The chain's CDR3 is CASSPGGGANYGYTF. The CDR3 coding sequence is TGTGCCAGCAGCCCGGGAGGGGGCGCGAACTATGGCTACACCTTC.

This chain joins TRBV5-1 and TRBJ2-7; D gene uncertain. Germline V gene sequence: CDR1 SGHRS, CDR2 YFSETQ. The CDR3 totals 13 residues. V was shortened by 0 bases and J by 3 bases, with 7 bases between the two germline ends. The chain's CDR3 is CASSLEAHYEQYF. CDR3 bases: TGCGCCAGCAGCTTGGAGGCCCACTACGAGCAGTACTTC. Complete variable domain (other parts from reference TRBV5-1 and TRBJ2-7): KAGVTQTPRYLIKTRGQQVTLSCSPISGHRSVSWYQQTPGQGLQFLFEYFSETQRNKGNFPGRFSGRQFSNSRSEMNVSTLELGDSALYLCASSLEAHYEQYFGPGTRLTVT.